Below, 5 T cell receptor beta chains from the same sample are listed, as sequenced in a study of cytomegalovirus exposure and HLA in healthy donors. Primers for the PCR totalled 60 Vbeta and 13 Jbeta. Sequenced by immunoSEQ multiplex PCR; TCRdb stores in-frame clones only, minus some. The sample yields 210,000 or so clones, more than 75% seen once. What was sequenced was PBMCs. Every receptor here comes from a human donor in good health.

The CDR3 nucleotides read TGCGCCAGCAGCCGAGGGGGCGCGGCGTATGGCTACACCTTC. It encodes CASSRGGAAYGYTF. The gene calls are TRBV4-3 and TRBJ1-2; 7 positions match TRBD1. The CDR3 runs 14 residues. V lost 4 bases to trimming and J lost 5 bases; unmatched junction nucleotides: 7. Germline assignment: CDR1 LGHNA and CDR2 YSLEER.

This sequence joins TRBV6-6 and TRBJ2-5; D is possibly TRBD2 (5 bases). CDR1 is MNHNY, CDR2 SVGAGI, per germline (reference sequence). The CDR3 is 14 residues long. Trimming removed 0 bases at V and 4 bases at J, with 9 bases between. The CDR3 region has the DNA TGTGCCAGCAGTTACTCGAGAGGGATAGAGACCCAGTACTTC. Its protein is CASSYSRGIETQYF.

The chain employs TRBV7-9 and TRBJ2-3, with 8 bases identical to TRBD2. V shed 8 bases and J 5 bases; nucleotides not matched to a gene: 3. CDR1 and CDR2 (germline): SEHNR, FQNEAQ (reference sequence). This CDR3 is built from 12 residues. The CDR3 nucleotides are TGTGCCAGCGCGGGAGGTTTAGATACGCAGTATTTT. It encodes CASAGGLDTQYF.

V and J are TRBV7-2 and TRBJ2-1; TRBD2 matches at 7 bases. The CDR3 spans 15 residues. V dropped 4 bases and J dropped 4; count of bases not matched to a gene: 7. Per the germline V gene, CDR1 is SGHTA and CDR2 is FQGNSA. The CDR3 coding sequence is TGTGCCAGCAGCTCTGATCCGGGAGGATACAATGAGCAGTTCTTC. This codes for CASSSDPGGYNEQFF.

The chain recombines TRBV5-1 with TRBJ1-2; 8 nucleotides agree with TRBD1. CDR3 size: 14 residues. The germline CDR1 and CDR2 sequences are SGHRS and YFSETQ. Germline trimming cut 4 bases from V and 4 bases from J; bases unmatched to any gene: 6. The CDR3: CASSPGQGPYGYTF. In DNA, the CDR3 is TGCGCCAGCAGCCCCGGACAGGGTCCCTATGGCTACACCTTC.